This entry is about one T cell receptor (beta chain). Its specific antigen is unknown. Qualities for individual bases were not recorded, and no much larger clone is one base off. The germline V gene gives CDR1 as MDHEN and CDR2 as SYDVKM. The CDR3 goes from the cysteine to the phenylalanine over 15 residues. The sequence is cut down to CDR3 DNA, 45 bases in frame from base 1. The V and J ends are trimmed by 3 bases and 2 bases, leaving 12 bases between them. The data originate from a study of T cells in localized non-small cell lung cancer (dated by TCRdb to 2018 to 2021). Context from the whole study: The study examined T cell repertoires in roughly 240 patients with early-stage NSCLC and compared tumors with uninvolved tumor-adjacent lungs. The cohort consisted of under 300 treatment-naive NSCLC patients whose localized lung tumors had been resected. Of the NSCLC patients, 120 to 150 were male and around 97 were female, and the mean age was approximately 66 years. Overall study outcomes, separate from this receptor: Higher blood T cell density associated with longer overall survival, while higher adjacent-lung clonality associated with shorter survival. Of the top 100 tumor clones, a median of approximately 60 were detected in paired uninvolved adjacent lung; roughly 29 were also among that lung's top 100. The highest T cell clonality was observed in uninvolved tumor-adjacent lung, where clonality exceeded that of tumor, suggesting that antigenic responses were more focused in uninvolved tumor-adjacent lung. Because of the exploratory design, TCR variables were selected using unadjusted p-values without false-discovery rate correction. Because multi-region sequencing of the tumors was not done, intratumor heterogeneity could not be ruled out.

At diagnosis, tumor, uninvolved tumor-adjacent lung and peripheral blood were collected and then preserved as a mix of FFPE and fresh-frozen material. Blood samples were analyzed as peripheral blood mononuclear cells for TCR repertoire profiling. The immunoSEQ Assay was used to sequence TCR beta CDR3 regions from DNA. Under the source paper's analysis protocol: T cell density was computed as TCR beta template counts normalized to usable DNA estimated by amplifying housekeeping genes. The preseqR package was used to estimate richness by extrapolating to 400,000 templates for PBMC samples and to 120,000 templates for tissue samples. Clonality was defined as one minus Pielou's evenness. To identify tissue-enriched TCRs, differential abundance testing was run on productive amino-acid clonotypes with a minimum total count of 5 and an alpha of 0.1. The Jaccard Index and the Morisita Overlap Index were used to measure how much the repertoires overlapped between compartments. GLIPH clustered TCR beta CDR3s with public tetramer-defined viral CDR3s; viral motifs required at least three viral sequences plus V-gene enrichment. TCRdb's version of the immuneACCESS table is confined to in-frame rearrangements and falls short of the full clone set. An unresolved V gene accounts for under half of the shortfall where checked; the remainder is of unknown origin. Clone size and the V and J calls come from that table; the DNA yielded D and trimming. This sample has 35,000 or so clones in its table, and around nine tenths of those were observed once. More than 7% of the sample comes from the top ten.

This clonotype originated in a woman between 40 and 69 years old with stage I lung adenocarcinoma. The chain uses TRBV28 and TRBJ2-3; the D region possibly corresponds to TRBD1 (6 bases align). The specimen comprised peripheral blood, sampled before any cancer treatment. The CDR3 region reads CASSLARTVTDTQYF. DNA sequence: TGTGCCAGCAGTTTGGCCCGGACAGTCACAGATACGCAGTATTTT.